This is a list of T cell receptor beta chains from one sample in a study of cytomegalovirus exposure and HLA in healthy donors. Libraries were prepared by immunoSEQ multiplex PCR; TCRdb keeps only in-frame clonotypes and omits some of them. The table lists around 120,000 clones, around 74% of them singletons, with around 30% in the top ten. Sequencing was done on a sample of PBMCs. Receptors originate from a man in his sixties in good health and CMV-seropositive. Each CDR3 is given with its conserved first and last residue. A D gene is named only where the DNA matches it firmly. Only part of the rows carry a size: once, few, many, or a class if the clone is expanded.

size,length,J,V,D,DNA,CDR3
NA,14,TRBJ1-5,TRBV18,TRBD1,TGTGCCAGCTCTGGGTCGGCAGGGGGTCAGCCCCAGCATTTT,CASSGSAGGQPQHF
NA,13,TRBJ1-5,TRBV6-1,TRBD1,TGTGCCAGCAGTACCCAGGGGGACCAGCCCCAGCATTTT,CASSTQGDQPQHF
NA,14,TRBJ1-4,TRBV6-1,NA,TGTGCCAGCAGAGTGGACGGGGGAGGTGAAAAACTGTTTTTT,CASRVDGGGEKLFF
NA,15,TRBJ1-1,TRBV11-2,NA,TGTGCCAGCAGCTTAGTGGCACCGCTGAACACTGAAGCTTTCTTT,CASSLVAPLNTEAFF
NA,16,TRBJ1-6,TRBV10-3,TRBD1,TGTGCCATCAGTGACCTGGGACAGACAGTTAATTCACCCCTCCACTTT,CAISDLGQTVNSPLHF
NA,16,TRBJ1-1,TRBV21-1,NA,TGTGCCAGCAGTCCCCGTAGCGGGGACATGAACACTGAAGCTTTCTTT,CASSPRSGDMNTEAFF
NA,14,TRBJ2-3,TRBV9,NA,TGTGCCAGCAGCGTAGTTGGGGAGTTAGGTACGCAGTATTTT,CASSVVGELGTQYF
few,15,TRBJ2-1,TRBV6-1,TRBD2,TGTGCCAGCAGGTACGGGACTAGCGGGAAAAATGAGCAGTTCTTC,CASRYGTSGKNEQFF
NA,15,TRBJ2-1,TRBV10-1,NA,TGCGCCAGCAGTGAAGGACTTCCGAGGGCAAATGAGCAGTTCTTC,CASSEGLPRANEQFF
NA,14,TRBJ2-2,TRBV9,NA,TGTGCCAGCAGATGGGACTGGAACACCGGGGAGCTGTTTTTT,CASRWDWNTGELFF
NA,16,TRBJ2-5,TRBV5-1,TRBD2,TGCGCCAGCAGACCAGGGACTAGCGGGTACCAAGAGACCCAGTACTTC,CASRPGTSGYQETQYF
NA,17,TRBJ1-4,TRBV5-6,TRBD1,TGTGCCAGCACCTTCTTAACAGGGGACAAAACAAATGAAAAACTGTTTTTT,CASTFLTGDKTNEKLFF
NA,17,TRBJ1-1,TRBV7-9,TRBD1,TGTGCCAGCAGCTCATCCGGGACAGGGCTTACGAACACTGAAGCTTTCTTT,CASSSSGTGLTNTEAFF
NA,17,TRBJ2-1,TRBV5-1,TRBD2,TGCGCCAGCAGCCCCGGGGTAGCGGGGGGAGCCTACAATGAGCAGTTCTTC,CASSPGVAGGAYNEQFF
NA,13,TRBJ2-1,TRBV18,NA,TGTGCCAGCTCACTCGGTAGACTCAATGAGCAGTTCTTC,CASSLGRLNEQFF
NA,15,TRBJ1-2,TRBV2,TRBD1,TGTGCCAGCAGCCTCGGGACAGGGGCTAACTATGGCTACACCTTC,CASSLGTGANYGYTF
NA,14,TRBJ1-4,TRBV4-1,NA,TGCGCCAGCAGCCCCATAGGGGGGGATGAAAAACTGTTTTTT,CASSPIGGDEKLFF
NA,12,TRBJ1-4,TRBV10-1,NA,TGCGCCAGCAAGGGGGCTAATGAAAAACTGTTTTTT,CASKGANEKLFF
NA,12,TRBJ2-1,TRBV5-5,NA,TGTGCCAGCAGCTTCATGACGGGTGAGCAGTTCTTC,CASSFMTGEQFF
NA,14,TRBJ2-5,TRBV13,TRBD1,TGTGCCAGCAGCTTACGACAGGGGAAAGAGACCCAGTACTTC,CASSLRQGKETQYF
few,15,TRBJ2-1,TRBV7-9,TRBD2,TGTGCCAGCAGCCCGCTAGCGGGAGTCAATGTCGAGCAGTTCTTC,CASSPLAGVNVEQFF
few,14,TRBJ2-3,TRBV27,TRBD2,TGTGCCAGCACCCCTAGCGGGGGTACAGATACGCAGTATTTT,CASTPSGGTDTQYF
NA,15,TRBJ1-6,TRBV4-2,NA,TGTGCCAGCAGCCAAGTGCAGGAGGAAAATTCACCCCTCCACTTT,CASSQVQEENSPLHF
NA,16,TRBJ1-3,TRBV30,NA,TGTGCCTGGAGTGTACCTGGCCGATCCTCTGGAAACACCATATATTTT,CAWSVPGRSSGNTIYF
NA,16,TRBJ2-7,TRBV30,TRBD2,TGTGCCTGGAGGGAGCGGGGGGCGTCGTTGTGGCGCGAGCAGTACTTC,CAWRERGASLWREQYF
NA,11,TRBJ2-3,TRBV7-9,NA,TGTGCCAGCCAGGGCGCAGATACGCAGTATTTT,CASQGADTQYF
NA,16,TRBJ2-3,TRBV27,NA,TGTGCCAGCAGTTTATTCGGGGTCCTTCCCACAGATACGCAGTATTTT,CASSLFGVLPTDTQYF
once,15,TRBJ2-7,TRBV5-1,NA,TGCGCCAGCAGCTTGGGACTACTTACCACCTACGGGCAGTACTTC,CASSLGLLTTYGQYF